This T cell receptor beta chain stems from a study of stem cell transplantation in POMP-related autoinflammatory disease. Study-wide context: Impaired MHC class I-dependent CD8+ differentiation was hypothesized from defective thymoproteasomes. Before transplant, CD4+ T cells skewed naive and CD8+ proportions were low. Study-wide results and caveats: A trend toward lower repertoire diversity and greater clonality appeared in every analyzed T-cell subset of PRAID patients. Fewer unique TRB V-J gene pairings were identified in patients with PRAID.

This table comes from immunoSEQ multiplex PCR, and its TCRdb copy is limited to in-frame clones, with some not included. The profile shows roughly 32,000 clones, around 88% of them singletons. This clone showed up just once. Antigen unknown. Germline assignment: CDR1 SGHRS and CDR2 YFSETQ. The V end was cut by 1 base, the J end by 3 bases, with 9 bases between. The CDR3 is 14 residues long. This TCR came from a human donor with POMP-related autoinflammation and immune dysregulation (PRAID). The V call is TRBV5-1, the J call TRBJ2-3; D is uncertain. Material: CD4+ T cells from PBMCs, obtained before stem cell transplantation. The CDR3 is CASSLFRETDTQYF. CDR3 sequence (DNA): TGCGCCAGCAGCTTGTTTAGGGAAACAGATACGCAGTATTTT.